These 8 T cell receptor beta chains were all obtained from the same sample, sequenced in a study of cytomegalovirus exposure and HLA in healthy donors. The PCR was carried out with 60 Vbeta primers and 13 Jbeta primers. TCRdb keeps only in-frame clones here, not all; method: immunoSEQ multiplex PCR. Found here are roughly 130,000 clones, 80% of them singletons; the top ten hold 1%. The sequencing sample was made of PBMCs. Receptors originate from a man between 35 and 55 years old in good health and CMV-seronegative.

The rearrangement links TRBV23-1 to TRBJ2-3, with TRBD1 identical over 9 bases. TRBV23-1 is marked as an open reading frame, function uncertain. J lost 3 bases, V lost 1 base, and 8 bases had no gene match. This CDR3 spans 17 amino acids. The CDR3 DNA sequence: TGCGCCAGCAGTCAATTTCCCCGACAGGGGGAGACAGATACGCAGTATTTT. It codes for CASSQFPRQGETDTQYF.

The count of this clone is one. The rearrangement joins TRBV28 to TRBJ1-5; 9 bases are a match to TRBD1. The CDR3 loop spans 15 amino acids. Trimming at V came to 5 bases and at J to 6 bases, leaving 8 bases not matched to a gene. In germline, CDR1 is MDHEN, CDR2 SYDVKM. This chain's CDR3 is CASSPGTGPPQPQHF. Written as DNA, the CDR3 is TGTGCCAGCAGTCCCGGGACAGGGCCCCCTCAGCCCCAGCATTTT.

CDR3: CATSGRLDTQYF. The CDR3, as DNA: TGTGCCACTAGCGGGAGACTGGATACGCAGTATTTT. The V call is TRBV15, the J call TRBJ2-3; TRBD2 matches at 9 bases. Per the germline V gene, CDR1 is LNHNV and CDR2 is YYDKDF (reference sequence). J lost 6 bases, V lost 9 bases, and 4 bases had no gene match. This CDR3 is 12 amino acids long.

The chain links TRBV15 to TRBJ2-6; TRBD1 matches at 9 bases. The CDR3 runs 16 residues. V lost 1 base, J lost 3 bases, and 1 base stayed unmatched. CDR1 is LNHNV and CDR2 is YYDKDF in the germline V gene (reference sequence). The CDR3 DNA follows: TGTGCCACCAGCAGAGGGACAGGGGTTGGGGCCAACGTCCTGACTTTC. Residues: CATSRGTGVGANVLTF.

This clone was picked up a small number of times. This chain uses TRBV6-1 with TRBJ2-7, with 8 nucleotides matching TRBD1. With V trimmed by 6 bases and J by 2 bases, 9 bases remained unmatched. CDR3 length: 15 amino acids. Germline V gene data show CDR1 as MNHNS and CDR2 as SASEGT. CDR3 region: CASSPTKDRAYEQYF. CDR3 nucleotides: TGTGCCAGCAGCCCGACGAAGGACAGGGCCTACGAGCAGTACTTC.

The V and J genes are TRBV6-5 and TRBJ2-7, with 8 bases matching TRBD1. The J segment lost 4 bases and the V segment lost 5 bases, leaving 10 bases of the junction unmatched. This CDR3 is built from 15 residues. Looked up from germline, CDR1 is MNHEY and CDR2 is SVGAGI. The CDR3 spells CASSRTQGAVYEQYF. CDR3 DNA sequence: TGTGCCAGCAGTCGAACCCAGGGGGCCGTTTACGAGCAGTACTTC.

The chain has TRBV2 and TRBJ1-2, with D possibly being TRBD1 (6 bases). The germline CDR1 and CDR2 sequences are SNHLY and FYNNEI. CDR3 length: 14 amino acids. The germline V and J ends were trimmed by 6 bases and 4 bases, with 15 bases remaining between them. The CDR3 loop is CASSPQGYGYGYTF. CDR3 coding DNA: TGTGCCAGCAGCCCCCAGGGGTACGGCTATGGCTACACCTTC.

The chain combines TRBV28 with TRBJ2-1, with TRBD2 as a possible D gene (7 bases). The CDR3 runs 15 residues. Germline CDR1 reads MDHEN; CDR2 reads SYDVKM. The ends were cut back, 5 bases at V and 3 bases at J, with 14 bases in the middle. The CDR3 is CASSPGGGSYNEQFF. As DNA, the CDR3 is TGTGCCAGCAGTCCGGGGGGCGGGAGCTACAATGAGCAGTTCTTC.